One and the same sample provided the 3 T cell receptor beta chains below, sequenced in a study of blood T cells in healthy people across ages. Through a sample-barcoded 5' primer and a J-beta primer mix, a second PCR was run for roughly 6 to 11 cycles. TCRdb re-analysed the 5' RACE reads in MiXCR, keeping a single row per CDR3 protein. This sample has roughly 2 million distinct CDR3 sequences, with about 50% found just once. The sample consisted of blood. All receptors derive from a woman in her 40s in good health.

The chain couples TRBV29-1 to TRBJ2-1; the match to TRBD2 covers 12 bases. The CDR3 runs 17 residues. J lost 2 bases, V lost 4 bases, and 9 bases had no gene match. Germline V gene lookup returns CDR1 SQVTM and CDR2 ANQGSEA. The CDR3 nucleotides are TGCAGCGTTGGAAACCTAGCGGGGGGGTGGACCTACAATGAGCAGTTCTTC. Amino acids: CSVGNLAGGWTYNEQFF.

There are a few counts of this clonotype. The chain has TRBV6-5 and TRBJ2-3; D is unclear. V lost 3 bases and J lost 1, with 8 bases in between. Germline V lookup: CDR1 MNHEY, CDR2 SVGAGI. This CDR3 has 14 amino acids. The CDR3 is CASSYDTRTDTQYF. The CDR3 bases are TGTGCCAGCAGTTATGACACACGCACAGATACGCAGTATTTT.

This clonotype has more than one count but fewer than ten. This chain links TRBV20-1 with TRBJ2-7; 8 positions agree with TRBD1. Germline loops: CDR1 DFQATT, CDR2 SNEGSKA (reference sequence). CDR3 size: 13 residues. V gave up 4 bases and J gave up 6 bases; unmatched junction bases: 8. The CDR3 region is CSATTGATLEQYF. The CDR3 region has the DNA TGCAGTGCTACGACAGGGGCGACTCTCGAGCAGTACTTC.